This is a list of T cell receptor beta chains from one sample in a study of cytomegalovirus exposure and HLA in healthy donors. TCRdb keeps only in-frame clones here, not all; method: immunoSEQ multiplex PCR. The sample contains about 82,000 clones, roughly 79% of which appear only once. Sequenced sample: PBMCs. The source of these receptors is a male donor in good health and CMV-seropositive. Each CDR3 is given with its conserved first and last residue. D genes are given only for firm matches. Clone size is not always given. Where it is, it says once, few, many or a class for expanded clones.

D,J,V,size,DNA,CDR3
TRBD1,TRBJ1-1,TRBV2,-,TGTGCCAACAAGCAGCCGGGACAGGGCTATCACACTGAAGCTTTCTTT,CANKQPGQGYHTEAFF
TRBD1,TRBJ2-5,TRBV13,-,TGTGCCAGCAGCTCCTGGGACAGGGAAGAGACCCAGTACTTC,CASSSWDREETQYF
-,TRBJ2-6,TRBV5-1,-,TGCGCCAGCAGACGGGAAGCCAACGTCCTGACTTTC,CASRREANVLTF
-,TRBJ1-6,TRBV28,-,TGTGCCAGCAGCCCAAGGGGCCATTCACCCCTCCACTTT,CASSPRGHSPLHF
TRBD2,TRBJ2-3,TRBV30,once,TGTGCCTGCACTAGCGTTCGCACAGATACGCAGTATTTT,CACTSVRTDTQYF
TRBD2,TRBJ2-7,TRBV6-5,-,TGTGCCACCAGACTAGCCCTGCACGAGCAGTACTTC,CATRLALHEQYF
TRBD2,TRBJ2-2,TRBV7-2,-,TGTGCCAGCAGCTTACTGACTAGCGCTGGGGAGCTGTTTTTT,CASSLLTSAGELFF
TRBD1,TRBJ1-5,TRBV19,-,TGTGCCAGTAGTCGCTCACAGGGGAATCAGCCCCAGCATTTT,CASSRSQGNQPQHF
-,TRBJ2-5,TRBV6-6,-,TGTGCCAGCAGTTGGGACTCGGAGACCCAGTACTTC,CASSWDSETQYF
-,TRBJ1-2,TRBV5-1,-,TGCGCCAGCAGCTTATTCCCCGATAGGCCGGAGGGCTACACCTTC,CASSLFPDRPEGYTF